One and the same sample provided the 24 T cell receptor beta chains below, sequenced in a study of beta chain features in type 1 diabetes. Study-wide points: People with Type 1 diabetes carried modestly yet significantly shorter TCRB CDR3s in all four CD4+ subsets.

No antigens are known for them. The investigators reverse transcribed all of the isolated RNA, so they sequenced expressed TCRB transcripts. Method: immunoSEQ multiplex PCR; TCRdb's copy keeps in-frame clones and lacks some. The sample contains roughly 51,000 clones, around 50% of which appear only once. The sequenced sample consisted of Tregs from blood. The receptors shown here come from a woman between 35 and 50 years old with type 1 diabetes.

This clone appeared once. CDR3 region: CAIIHFRRESNTEAFF. The DNA of the CDR3 is TGTGCCATCATTCATTTTCGACGGGAGTCGAACACTGAAGCTTTCTTT. This chain joins TRBV9 and TRBJ1-1; unclear D gene. The CDR3 contains 16 residues. Germline assignment: CDR1 SGDLS and CDR2 YYNGEE. Deletions cut 9 bases from V and 1 base from J, with 22 bases between.

This clone was seen a few times. The chain couples TRBV18 to TRBJ1-2; 10 bases fit TRBD1. Trimming cost V 3 bases and J 4 bases; bases outside gene matches: 5. The germline V gene encodes CDR1 KGHSH and CDR2 LQKENI. The length of the CDR3 is 15 residues. The CDR3 protein is CASSPGTGVGYGYTF. CDR3 coding DNA: TGTGCCAGCTCACCCGGGACAGGGGTCGGCTATGGCTACACCTTC.

J is TRBJ2-3 and V is TRBV7-9; D perhaps matches TRBD2 (5 bases). The V end was cut by 4 bases, the J end by 4 bases, with 9 bases between. Germline CDR1 reads SEHNR; CDR2 reads FQNEAQ (reference sequence). CDR3 length: 13 amino acids. DNA for the CDR3: TGTGCCAGCAGCTCCCGGGGTCCAGATACGCAGTATTTT. Translated: CASSSRGPDTQYF.

This rearrangement joins TRBV6-6 to TRBJ2-5; 7 positions match TRBD2. Judging by the DNA end, TRBJ2-7 fits better; the J call may be wrong. CDR3 length: 13 amino acids. The germline gives CDR1 MNHNY, CDR2 SVGAGI (reference sequence). The CDR3 DNA follows: TGTGCCAGCAGACAGACTAGCTTCCACGAGCAGTACTTC. This encodes CASRQTSFHEQYF.

The rearrangement joins TRBV29-1 to TRBJ2-1; 12 nucleotides line up with TRBD2. The CDR3 is made up of 14 amino acids. Germline V gives CDR1 SQVTM, CDR2 ANQGSEA. Trimming took 6 bases from V and 4 from J; bases not matched to a gene: 4. CDR3 DNA sequence: TGCAGCGTCGGACTAGCGGGATTATACAATGAGCAGTTCTTC. Translating gives CSVGLAGLYNEQFF.

J is TRBJ1-3 and V is TRBV4-1; 7 bases are shared with TRBD1. The CDR3 consists of 17 residues. V lost 1 base and J lost 3; bases outside the gene matches: 9. Germline V gene sequence: CDR1 MGHRA, CDR2 YSYEKL. CDR3 nucleotides: TGCGCCAGCAGCCAAGTTCCGACAGGGAGCTTTGGAAACACCATATATTTT. Protein: CASSQVPTGSFGNTIYF.

This clone was counted only a few times. The rearrangement links TRBV19 to TRBJ1-1, with D perhaps TRBD1 (5 bases). CDR1 LNHDA and CDR2 SQIVND come from the germline V gene (reference sequence). The CDR3 spans 13 residues. Trimming removed 5 bases at V and 5 bases at J, with 12 bases between. Here the CDR3 reads CASSSGVRTEAFF. In nucleotides, the CDR3 is TGTGCCAGTAGTTCGGGGGTTCGGACTGAAGCTTTCTTT.

The J gene is TRBJ2-5, the V gene TRBV9, with TRBD2 as a possible D gene (5 bases). Germline CDR1 SGDLS, CDR2 YYNGEE. There are 14 residues in the CDR3. Between the trimmed V and J ends, which lost 3 bases and 2 bases, there was a span of 11 bases. The DNA of the CDR3 is TGTGCCAGCAGCGGGACGGACTTTCAAGAGACCCAGTACTTC. This codes for CASSGTDFQETQYF.

The J gene is TRBJ2-1, the V gene TRBV5-1; 8 bases are a match to TRBD2. The junction had 15 bases not matched to a gene; V was cut back by 7 bases and J by 9 bases. This CDR3 has 15 residues. Germline CDR1 reads SGHRS; CDR2 reads YFSETQ. CDR3 residues: CASGLGTRVEGEQFF. CDR3 DNA sequence: TGCGCCAGCGGCCTTGGGACTAGAGTTGAAGGTGAGCAGTTCTTC.

This clone has only one observation. V is TRBV5-1 and J is TRBJ1-1; D is possibly TRBD1 (6 bases). Germline V lookup: CDR1 SGHRS, CDR2 YFSETQ. This CDR3 is 16 amino acids long. V was pared by 4 bases and J by 1 base, with 17 bases between. CDR3 coding DNA: TGCGCCAGCAGCCCGGGAGGGGGAAACGCGAACACTGAAGCTTTCTTT. Translation gives CASSPGGGNANTEAFF.

Here the CDR3 reads CSVGGGRSSYNEQFF. CDR3 nucleotide sequence: TGCAGCGTTGGGGGGGGACGGAGCTCCTACAATGAGCAGTTCTTC. The rearrangement links TRBV29-1 to TRBJ2-1, with 7 bases identical to TRBD2. This CDR3 has 15 amino acids. Germline CDR1 is SQVTM and CDR2 is ANQGSEA. V was pared by 4 bases and J by 0 bases, with 6 bases of the junction left unmatched.

V and J are TRBV28 and TRBJ2-6, with 8 positions matching TRBD1. This CDR3 is built from 15 residues. The germline V gene encodes CDR1 MDHEN and CDR2 SYDVKM. Germline trimming cut 6 bases from V and 4 bases from J; bases unmatched to any gene: 5. CDR3 nucleotides: TGTGCCAGCAGGCCCAGGGGGCGCGGGGCCAACGTCCTGACTTTC. Encoded protein: CASRPRGRGANVLTF.

The chain uses TRBV20-1 and TRBJ2-7; maybe TRBD2 (6 bases). The CDR3 is 11 amino acids. Germline loops: CDR1 DFQATT, CDR2 SNEGSKA (reference sequence). V lost 6 bases to trimming and J lost 3 bases, with 9 bases between them. CDR3 in DNA: TGCAGTGCGGCTAGCGACTACGAGCAGTACTTC. Amino acid sequence: CSAASDYEQYF.

The table lists this clone with a few counts. The rearrangement links TRBV6-5 to TRBJ1-6, with a possible D match to TRBD1 (5 bases). Trimming shortened V by 0 bases and J by 7 bases, and 10 bases separated the two germline ends. Germline CDR1 and CDR2: MNHEY and SVGAGI. This CDR3 is 15 amino acids long. In nucleotides, the CDR3 is TGTGCCAGCAGTTACTCATCGGGGGGAAATTCACCCCTCCACTTT. Its translation is CASSYSSGGNSPLHF.

Worth noting for this clone: This same CDR3 is encoded by further DNA sequences in the sample. The rearrangement joins TRBV10-3 to TRBJ2-2; D remains ambiguous. The CDR3 runs to 13 residues. Germline CDR1 ENHRY, CDR2 SYGVKD. Trimming pared 4 bases from V and 4 bases from J, leaving 7 bases between. The CDR3 region is CAISGGTTGELFF. As DNA, the CDR3 is TGTGCCATCAGTGGCGGAACCACCGGGGAGCTGTTTTTT.

The chain has TRBV30 and TRBJ1-5, with D maybe TRBD1 (5 bases). There are 13 residues in the CDR3. In germline, CDR1 is GTSNPN, CDR2 SVGIG (reference sequence). V was clipped by 2 bases and J by 4 bases, with 9 bases between them. Here the CDR3 reads CAWSTGGNQPQHF. Here the CDR3 DNA reads TGTGCCTGGAGTACCGGGGGAAATCAGCCCCAGCATTTT.

The V call is TRBV6-6, the J call TRBJ2-4; D ambiguous. Germline V lookup: CDR1 MNHNY, CDR2 SVGAGI (reference sequence). With 2 bases removed from V and 7 bases from J, the gap between germline ends came to 9 bases. The CDR3 totals 13 residues. The DNA for the CDR3 is TGTGCCAGCAGTTACAGTGTCCGGAACATTCAGTACTTC. Its translation is CASSYSVRNIQYF.

V and J are TRBV28 and TRBJ1-1; tentatively, D is TRBD1 (6 bases). CDR3 length: 12 residues. V lost 6 bases and J lost 12, with 17 bases in between. CDR1 and CDR2 from the germline V gene are MDHEN and SYDVKM. The CDR3 sequence: CASSLYRARTFF. For the CDR3, the DNA is TGTGCCAGCAGCCTCTACAGGGCTAGGACTTTCTTT.

V is TRBV7-2 and J is TRBJ2-1; 8 bases match TRBD1. Germline trimming cut 3 bases from V and 7 bases from J; bases unmatched to any gene: 8. In germline, CDR1 is SGHTA, CDR2 FQGNSA. The CDR3 length is 15 residues. The CDR3 region is CASSFSARQGNEQFF. Here the CDR3 DNA reads TGTGCCAGCAGCTTCTCGGCCCGACAGGGGAATGAGCAGTTCTTC.

J is TRBJ2-1 and V is TRBV7-7; 13 nucleotides align to TRBD2. From germline, CDR1 is SSHAT and CDR2 FNYEAQ (reference sequence). This CDR3 is 15 amino acids long. Trimming at V came to 5 bases and at J to 7 bases, leaving 5 bases not matched to a gene. CDR3 sequence reads: CASSTGLAGRNEQFF. DNA of the CDR3: TGTGCCAGCAGCACGGGACTAGCGGGAAGGAATGAGCAGTTCTTC.

The chain has TRBV10-3 and TRBJ1-1; D is uncertain. The V end was cut by 0 bases, the J end by 7 bases, with 9 bases between. The CDR3 extends over 13 amino acids. Germline V CDR1 and CDR2: ENHRY, SYGVKD. The DNA of the CDR3 is TGTGCCATCAGTGAGTCTGGGCGGGTTGAAGCTTTCTTT. This codes for CAISESGRVEAFF.

The chain couples TRBV2 to TRBJ2-1, with TRBD2 matching over 13 bases. The CDR3 loop spans 15 amino acids. Germline V gene sequence: CDR1 SNHLY, CDR2 FYNNEI. V gave up 6 bases and J gave up 6 bases; unmatched junction bases: 5. The DNA for the CDR3 is TGTGCCAGCAGGACGGGACTAGCGGGACCCAATGAGCAGTTCTTC. The encoded protein is CASRTGLAGPNEQFF.

This chain joins TRBV28 and TRBJ2-2; unclear D gene. Trimming stripped 5 bases from V and 3 bases from J, with 13 bases between. Germline loops: CDR1 MDHEN, CDR2 SYDVKM. CDR3 length: 15 residues. This CDR3 reads CASSPPRTYTGELFF. CDR3 nucleotides: TGTGCCAGCAGTCCACCGAGAACCTACACCGGGGAGCTGTTTTTT.

This chain links TRBV9 with TRBJ2-2; possibly TRBD1 for D (6 bases). The CDR3 extends over 15 amino acids. V lost 4 bases, J lost 0 bases, and 10 bases lay in between. The germline gives CDR1 SGDLS, CDR2 YYNGEE. The CDR3 DNA reads as TGTGCCAGCAGCCCGTGGACAGCGAACACCGGGGAGCTGTTTTTT. Translated: CASSPWTANTGELFF. Supplemented by reference TRBV9 and TRBJ2-2, the full variable domain reads DSGVTQTPKHLITATGQRVTLRCSPRSGDLSVYWYQQSLDQGLQFLIQYYNGEERAKGNILERFSAQQFPDLHSELNLSSLELGDSALYFCASSPWTANTGELFFGEGSRLTVL.